The T cell receptor (beta chain) under discussion was sequenced for a study of neurological immune-mediated disorders. Overall study results and limits: Multiple sclerosis was found to have the least TCR clonal expansion, below healthy controls, and HTLV-1-associated myelopathy the most.

This clonotype was observed at least ten times. No antigen is known for it. Approximately 920,000 sorted CD4+ or CD8+ T cells made each library. Synthesis of cDNA was carried out by template-switch 5'RACE. The reaction used 10-nucleotide random UMIs. Over 170 million TCR-beta sequences (from 15-18 subjects) were yielded by each sequencing run. TCRdb analysed the 5' RACE reads with MiXCR anew, one entry per CDR3 protein. The sample includes tens of thousands of distinct CDR3 sequences, under 4.5% of them seen just once. Germline lookup yields CDR1 SGHRS and CDR2 YFSETQ. The CDR3 is 15 amino acids. V lost 4 bases, J lost 4 bases, and 17 bases lay in between.

The rearrangement links TRBV5-1 to TRBJ1-1; D possibly corresponds to TRBD1 (6 bases). The specimen sequenced was CD4+ T cells from blood. This sequence originates from a woman between 35 and 50 years old with multiple sclerosis. CDR3 sequence reads: CASSLSTGIFTEAFF. The CDR3 DNA reads TGCGCCAGCAGCCTATCGACAGGAATATTCACTGAAGCTTTCTTT.